This T cell receptor beta chain was observed in a study of CD8 T cells in ankylosing spondylitis. Quantitative 5'-RACE was performed with molecular barcodes, and it yielded the TCR beta libraries. TCRdb redid the calling of the 5' RACE reads with MiXCR, one entry per CDR3 protein. The sample records some 840,000 distinct CDR3 sequences, 12% being singletons. V lost 5 bases, J lost 6 bases, and 11 bases lay in between. The CDR3 runs to 13 residues. Study-wide results and caveats: The clones that were linked to disease were reported to be significantly enriched in matched synovial fluid samples from ankylosing spondylitis patients. Disease-linked clones bore a CD8+ phenotype, appearing relatively rarely in peripheral blood. Eight or nine highly homologous variants formed a TCR beta motif that appeared characteristic of ankylosing spondylitis blood. Reactive arthritis synovial fluid and blood were previously reported to contain some motif variants.

This clonotype was counted at least ten times. The antigen is undetermined. This sequence joins TRBV12-3 or TRBV12-4 and TRBJ1-5; D is perhaps TRBD1 (5 bases). Sequencing was done on a sample of blood, either unsorted or a sorted T cell fraction (not recorded which). The clonotype was recovered from a male donor with ankylosing spondylitis. The CDR3 DNA sequence: TGTGCCAGCAGTCCGGACGGGGGTCAGCCCCAGCATTTT. Translating gives CASSPDGGQPQHF.